Listed below are T cell receptor beta chains from one sample, sequenced in a study of cytotoxic CD8 clonotypes in ibrutinib-treated CLL. Libraries were prepared by immunoSEQ multiplex PCR; TCRdb keeps only in-frame clonotypes and omits some of them. The table has roughly 180,000 clones, approximately 84% seen once. The starting material was PBMCs, obtained after 24 months of ibrutinib treatment. All receptors come from a human donor with chronic lymphocytic leukemia. Each CDR3 is given with its conserved first and last residue. The D gene is left open where the match is weak. Not all rows give a size; the values are once, few, many and, for expanded clones, a class.

v_gene	abundance	j_gene	d_gene	CDR3aa	CDR3nt
TRBV2	NA	TRBJ1-5	NA	CASRGVGMGQPQHF	TGTGCCAGCAGGGGAGTAGGGATGGGTCAGCCCCAGCATTTT
TRBV7-9	NA	TRBJ1-5	NA	CASSLVGGPGQPQHF	TGTGCCAGCAGCTTAGTTGGGGGTCCGGGTCAGCCCCAGCATTTT
TRBV7-2	NA	TRBJ2-5	NA	CASSLARTRRFETQYF	TGTGCCAGCAGCTTAGCCCGGACCCGGAGGTTTGAGACCCAGTACTTC
TRBV13	NA	TRBJ2-3	TRBD2	CASSLRSSGDTDTQYF	TGTGCCAGCAGCTTAAGGTCTAGCGGGGACACAGATACGCAGTATTTT
TRBV4-2	NA	TRBJ2-5	TRBD2	CASSQDRRGRGLAGGRGTQYF	TGTGCCAGCAGCCAAGATAGAAGGGGGCGCGGACTAGCGGGAGGTAGGGGGACCCAGTACTTC
TRBV18	NA	TRBJ2-7	TRBD2	CASSPWAGVLYEQYF	TGTGCCAGCTCACCTTGGGCGGGAGTACTCTACGAGCAGTACTTC
TRBV5-1	NA	TRBJ2-7	TRBD1	CASSFVQGQGASEQYF	TGCGCCAGCAGCTTTGTACAGGGCCAGGGGGCAAGTGAGCAGTACTTC
TRBV5-4	NA	TRBJ2-1	NA	CASSFLAVTYNEQFF	TGTGCCAGCAGCTTTTTAGCGGTTACCTACAATGAGCAGTTCTTC
TRBV2	NA	TRBJ2-7	NA	CASRAREYEQYF	TGTGCCAGCAGGGCCAGGGAATACGAGCAGTACTTC
TRBV27	once	TRBJ2-7	NA	CASSSRPRLDRHEQYF	TGTGCCAGCAGTTCCCGACCCCGACTAGATCGACACGAGCAGTACTTC
TRBV19	once	TRBJ2-1	TRBD1	CASSIRGYGVYNEQFF	TGTGCCAGTAGTATCAGGGGGTACGGGGTCTACAATGAGCAGTTCTTC
TRBV6-4	NA	TRBJ1-2	NA	CASSDTNTGLGYTF	TGTGCCAGCAGTGACACTAATACAGGGTTAGGCTACACCTTC
TRBV7-2	NA	TRBJ1-4	NA	CASSLPRETIGEKLFF	TGTGCCAGCAGCTTACCCCGGGAGACGATAGGTGAAAAACTGTTTTTT
TRBV14	NA	TRBJ1-4	NA	CASSQGRVGEKLFF	TGTGCCAGCAGCCAAGGCAGGGTAGGCGAAAAACTGTTTTTT
TRBV27	NA	TRBJ2-7	TRBD1	CASSLYGTGSYEQYF	TGTGCCAGCAGTTTATACGGGACAGGGTCCTACGAGCAGTACTTC
TRBV27	NA	TRBJ1-2	NA	CATAGLFGYTF	TGTGCCACCGCTGGGTTATTTGGCTACACCTTC
TRBV7-9	once	TRBJ2-2	NA	CASSLAATGELFF	TGTGCCAGCAGCTTAGCGGCAACCGGGGAGCTGTTTTTT
TRBV6-1	NA	TRBJ1-5	NA	CASSEAGRGSQPQHF	TGTGCCAGCAGTGAAGCGGGGAGAGGCAGTCAGCCCCAGCATTTT
TRBV6-5	NA	TRBJ2-3	NA	CASSYSKANTQYF	TGTGCCAGCAGTTACTCGAAGGCGAATACGCAGTATTTT
TRBV6-6	NA	TRBJ1-1	TRBD1	CASSPGQGGTEAFF	TGTGCCAGCAGCCCCGGACAGGGCGGAACTGAAGCTTTCTTT
TRBV5-6	NA	TRBJ1-5	NA	CASSLFGGRDSNQPQHF	TGTGCCAGCAGCTTGTTCGGGGGGAGAGATAGCAATCAGCCCCAGCATTTT
TRBV9	NA	TRBJ2-3	TRBD2	CASSVAGVGDTQYF	TGTGCCAGCAGCGTTGCGGGAGTGGGAGATACGCAGTATTTT
TRBV7-3	NA	TRBJ2-3	NA	CASSRHPTDTQYF	TGTGCCAGCAGTCGCCACCCCACAGATACGCAGTATTTT
TRBV30	once	TRBJ1-1	NA	CAWSVARLYTEAFF	TGTGCCTGGAGTGTAGCCAGGTTGTACACTGAAGCTTTCTTT
TRBV7-2	NA	TRBJ2-3	NA	CASSSQGTRGTDTQYF	TGTGCCAGCAGCTCCCAGGGGACCAGAGGGACAGATACGCAGTATTTT
TRBV30	NA	TRBJ2-1	NA	CAWSVRGEQFF	TGTGCCTGGAGTGTAAGGGGCGAGCAGTTCTTC